Listed below are T cell receptor beta chains from one sample, sequenced in a study of shared clonotypes between healthy human individuals. TCRdb's table, derived via immunoSEQ multiplex PCR, lists solely in-frame clones and lacks some. The data show about 600,000 clones, about 96% seen once. The sample consisted of naive CD4+ T cells sorted from blood. The receptors were gathered from a woman in her 30s in good health. Both conserved end residues are part of each CDR3. The order of the fields is clone size, V gene, CDR3 protein. Clone size appears in some rows only: once, few, many, or a class for an expanded clone.

>.|TRBV10-1
CASSDTEAGELFF
>once|TRBV4-1
CASSQVLGVSPLHF
>.|TRBV6-6
CASSRQGADTEAFF
>.|TRBV5-1
CASSLLQGTPANYGYTF
>.|TRBV7-9
CASSPGHNTEAFF
>.|TRBV7-2
CASSLSSGSGETQYF
>.|TRBV11-3
CASSAGLAGVREQYF
>.|TRBV30
CAWGRQTGEQYF
>.|TRBV12-5
CASGLTGTHYGYTF
>.|TRBV2
CASSMDGFYEQYF
>.|TRBV10-3
CATRTSGSYEQYF
>once|TRBV5-1
CASSLGGGWSGNTIYF
>.|TRBV11-2
CASSLYTQYTEAFF
>.|TRBV21-1
CASSALFRREKEQFF
>.|TRBV19
CASSHGRPRETQYF
>.|TRBV4-1
CASSQPVGGQETQYF
>.|TRBV7-2
CASPREENTEAFF
>.|TRBV6-6
CASSYSRDQPQHF
>.|TRBV6-1
CASSGRTGGQETQYF
>.|TRBV2
CASSESPSTDTQYF
>.|TRBV21-1
CASSKRSGRENYEQYF
>.|TRBV27
CASSYGSGEAFF
>.|TRBV9
CASSGPRGERTDTQYF
>.|TRBV7-9
CASSSPRTSGRASYNEQFF
>.|TRBV10-2
CASSWTGGLEPQHF
>.|TRBV10-3
CAISEGLAPYNEQFF
>.|TRBV10-1
CASTQGQETQYF
>.|TRBV11-1
CASSLGLSQRTDTQYF
>.|TRBV27
CASSGVYSYNEQFF
>.|TRBV28
CASSATSGRDEQYF
>.|TRBV19
CASSLRRGIAYNEQFF
>.|TRBV5-5
CASRRPGQDYEQYF
>.|TRBV28
CASSWGADTEAFF
>.|TRBV28
CASSFWDRNSGNTIYF
>.|TRBV5-5
CASSLTGVYEQYF
>.|TRBV28
CASSFHWGSIANTGELFF
>.|TRBV5-1
CASSSTSRGSNEKLFF
>.|TRBV7-8
CASSLGSGLAGENEQYF
>.|TRBV28
CASSSGSRSSYEQYF
>.|TRBV15
CATTPSGKLGATGELFF
>few|TRBV29-1
CSVIQGGISEAFF
>.|TRBV19
CASSISGRALGDTQYF
>.|TRBV6-5
CASSYSSRSNEKLFF
>.|TRBV4-1
CASSQGGGLAGPKGSTDTQYF
>.|TRBV29-1
CSVGRRLASPYEQYF
>.|TRBV7-9
CASSKGGYEQYF
>.|TRBV7-2
CASTIGQGMNTEAFF
>.|TRBV19
CASSIVPETEAFF
>.|TRBV14
CASSQQDSRGYTF
>.|TRBV10-2
CASRDSAQETQYF
>.|TRBV28
CASRITGYHGYTF
>.|TRBV27
CASSTKGGGVTGELFF